The clone carrying this T cell receptor (beta chain) was found a few times. The antigen remains undetermined. This specimen belongs to a study of cytomegalovirus exposure and HLA in healthy donors. Study conclusions and caveats: Upon later analysis, TCR association rates were observed to vary by HLA locus, being highest for DRB1 and lowest for HLA-C.

Primers for the PCR totalled 60 Vbeta and 13 Jbeta. Sequencing was performed with immunoSEQ multiplex PCR; in TCRdb, only in-frame clones are kept and a portion is missing. This table has roughly 97,000 clones, around 10% appearing once. This CDR3 contains 18 residues. Germline loops: CDR1 KGHSH, CDR2 LQKENI. Losses at the gene ends were 3 bases for V and 0 bases for J; bases not matched to a gene: 8. This clonotype was obtained from a man aged 50 to 60 in good health and CMV-seropositive. The chain couples TRBV18 to TRBJ1-2, with 12 positions matching TRBD1. Sequencing was carried out using PBMCs. The CDR3 is CASSPGTGGPRANYGYTF. CDR3 nucleotide sequence: TGTGCCAGCTCACCGGGGACAGGGGGCCCCAGGGCTAACTATGGCTACACCTTC.